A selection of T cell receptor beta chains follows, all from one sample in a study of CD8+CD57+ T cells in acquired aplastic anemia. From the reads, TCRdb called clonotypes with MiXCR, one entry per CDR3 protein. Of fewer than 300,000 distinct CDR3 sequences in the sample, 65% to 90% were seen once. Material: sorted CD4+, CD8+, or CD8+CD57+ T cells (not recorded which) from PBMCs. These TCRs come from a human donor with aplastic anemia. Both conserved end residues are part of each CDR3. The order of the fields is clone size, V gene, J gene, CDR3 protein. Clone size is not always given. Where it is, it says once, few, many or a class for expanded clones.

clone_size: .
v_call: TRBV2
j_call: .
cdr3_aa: CASSQARGGEQYF

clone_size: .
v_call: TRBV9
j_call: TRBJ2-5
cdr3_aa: CASSLELAGGRGTQYF

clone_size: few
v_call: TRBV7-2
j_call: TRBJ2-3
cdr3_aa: CASAEDTEAFFGQF

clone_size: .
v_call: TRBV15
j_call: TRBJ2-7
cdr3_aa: CATSRDSQGGKEYF

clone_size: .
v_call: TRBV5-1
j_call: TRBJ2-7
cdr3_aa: CASSPLSGGALGEQYF

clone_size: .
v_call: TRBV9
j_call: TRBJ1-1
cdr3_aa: CASSVGGTGVNTAFF

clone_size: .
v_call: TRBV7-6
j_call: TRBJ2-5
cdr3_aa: CASSLTAAPYNETQYF

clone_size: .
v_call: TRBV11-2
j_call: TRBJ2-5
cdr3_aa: CASSLVTAAKETQYF

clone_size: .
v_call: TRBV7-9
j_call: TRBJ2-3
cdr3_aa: CASSLVPGPDTQDF

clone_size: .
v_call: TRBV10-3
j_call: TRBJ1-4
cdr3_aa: CAISGSSGEQVNEKLFF

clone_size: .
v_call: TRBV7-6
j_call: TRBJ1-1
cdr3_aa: CASSLHRGQDTEAFF

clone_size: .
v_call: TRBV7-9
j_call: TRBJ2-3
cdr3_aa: CASSLVIGTQYF

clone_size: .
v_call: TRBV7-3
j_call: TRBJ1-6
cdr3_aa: CASSRQASYNSPLHF

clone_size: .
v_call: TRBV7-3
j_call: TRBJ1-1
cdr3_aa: CASCLDATGNTEAFF

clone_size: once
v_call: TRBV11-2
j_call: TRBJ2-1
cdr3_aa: CASSEGDRDEQFF

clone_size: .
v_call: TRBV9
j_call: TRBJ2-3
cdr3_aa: CASRDGGYEQHVF

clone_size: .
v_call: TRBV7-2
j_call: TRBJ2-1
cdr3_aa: CASSLQGGPDSDEQFF

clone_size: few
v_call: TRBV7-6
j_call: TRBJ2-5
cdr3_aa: CAGQGAGTQYF

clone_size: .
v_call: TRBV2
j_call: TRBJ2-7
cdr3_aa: CATSDSQGGGYEQYF

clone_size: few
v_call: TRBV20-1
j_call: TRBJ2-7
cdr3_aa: CSARQAYEQYF

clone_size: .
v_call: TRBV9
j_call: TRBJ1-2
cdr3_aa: CASGLAGNTHYGYTF

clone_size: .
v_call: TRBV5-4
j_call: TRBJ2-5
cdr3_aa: CAGRNSGETQYF

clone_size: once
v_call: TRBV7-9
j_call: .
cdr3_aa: CASSEAGSNETQYF

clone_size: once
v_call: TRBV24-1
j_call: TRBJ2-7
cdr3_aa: CATSDSGTSYDEQYF

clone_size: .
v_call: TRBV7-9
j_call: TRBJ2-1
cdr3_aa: CAGREGGIPEQFF

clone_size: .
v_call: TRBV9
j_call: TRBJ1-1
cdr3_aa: CASSTPSGDEQYSFF

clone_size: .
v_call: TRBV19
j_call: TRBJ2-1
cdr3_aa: CASSIGTGWSYNEHF

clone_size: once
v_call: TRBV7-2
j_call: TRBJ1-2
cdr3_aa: CASSLAPPSGSSDF